Each of the 16 T cell receptor beta chains below was sequenced from the same sample in a study of blood T cell repertoires in COVID-19. Profiled with immunoSEQ multiplex PCR; TCRdb holds only in-frame clones, not every one. The table has around 290,000 clones, 86% seen once. Sequenced material: PBMCs or T cells enriched from blood (not recorded which). All receptors derive from a woman in her late teens or twenties who had recovered from COVID-19.

This clone was found a few times. The rearrangement joins TRBV7-6 to TRBJ2-7, with a weak D call TRBD1 (6 bases). CDR3 length equals 14 residues. The V gene's germline CDR1 is SGHVS and CDR2 FNYEAQ. Deletions cut 5 bases from V and 1 base from J, with 12 bases between. The CDR3 loop is CASSLGAESYEQYF. CDR3 DNA: TGTGCCAGCAGCCTGGGGGCTGAATCCTACGAGCAGTACTTC.

The V gene is TRBV5-6, the J gene TRBJ2-3, with 9 positions matching TRBD1. Germline CDR1 is SGHDT and CDR2 is YYEEEE. The CDR3 has 14 amino acids. V trimming: 4 bases; J trimming: 6 bases; junction bases outside the gene matches: 6. CDR3 bases: TGTGCCAGCAGCCGGACAGGGGTTTTGGATACGCAGTATTTT. It encodes CASSRTGVLDTQYF.

The chain has TRBV20-1 and TRBJ2-7; D may be TRBD2 (5 bases). The V end lost 3 bases, the J end lost 3 bases, and 12 bases lay between the germline ends. The germline V gene encodes CDR1 DFQATT and CDR2 SNEGSKA (reference sequence). The CDR3 spans 13 residues. The CDR3 here is CSASERRGYEQYF. The CDR3 DNA sequence: TGCAGTGCTAGTGAGCGGAGAGGCTACGAGCAGTACTTC.

The V call is TRBV25-1, the J call TRBJ2-7; 7 bases are shared with TRBD1. Per germline, CDR1 MGHDK and CDR2 SYGVNS. The CDR3 covers 14 residues. J gave up 0 bases and V 11 bases, and 10 bases lay outside the gene matches. The CDR3 DNA sequence: TGTGCCGGAAACCGGGACAGTATCTCCTACGAGCAGTACTTC. The encoded protein is CAGNRDSISYEQYF.

This chain links TRBV7-6 with TRBJ1-2; a possible D gene is TRBD1 (5 bases). The CDR3 runs to 17 residues. V was cut by 5 bases and J by 3 bases, with 22 bases left in between. Germline V lookup: CDR1 SGHVS, CDR2 FNYEAQ. CDR3: CASSASSWGRKDYGYTF. The CDR3 region has the DNA TGTGCCAGCAGCGCCTCCTCTTGGGGCAGAAAAGACTATGGCTACACCTTC. The whole variable domain, filled in from reference TRBV7-6 and TRBJ1-2, reads GAGVSQSPRYKVTKRGQDVALRCDPISGHVSLYWYRQALGQGPEFLTYFNYEAQQDKSGLPNDRFSAERPEGSISTLTIQRTEQRDSAMYRCASSASSWGRKDYGYTFGSGTRLTVV.

This chain uses TRBV2 with TRBJ2-2; D perhaps matches TRBD1 (5 bases). Deletions cut 3 bases from V and 6 bases from J, with 8 bases between. Germline values: CDR1 SNHLY, CDR2 FYNNEI. The CDR3 length is 13 residues. The CDR3 DNA reads TGTGCCAGCAGTGAGGGCAGGGCCGGGGAGCTGTTTTTT. This codes for CASSEGRAGELFF.

The chain is built from TRBV18 and TRBJ1-2; maybe TRBD1 (5 bases). V gave up 3 bases and J gave up 6 bases, with 20 bases separating them. Germline CDR1 KGHSH, CDR2 LQKENI. This CDR3 region has 16 residues. This CDR3 is CASSPIPWAGSNGYTF. The DNA of the CDR3 is TGTGCCAGCTCACCGATACCTTGGGCAGGGTCGAATGGCTACACCTTC.

This chain uses TRBV11-3 with TRBJ2-3; D remains unclear. CDR1 and CDR2 from the germline V gene are SGHNT and YENEEA. The ends were cut back, 1 base at V and 0 bases at J, with 5 bases in the middle. The CDR3 is 14 amino acids. CDR3 in DNA: TGTGCCAGCAGCTTAGCACAGAGCACAGATACGCAGTATTTT. Its translation: CASSLAQSTDTQYF. Full variable domain (remainder filled in from reference TRBV11-3 and TRBJ2-3): EAGVVQSPRYKIIEKKQPVAFWCNPISGHNTLYWYLQNLGQGPELLIRYENEEAVDDSQLPKDRFSAERLKGVDSTLKIQPAELGDSAVYLCASSLAQSTDTQYFGPGTRLTVL.

The J gene is TRBJ2-1, the V gene TRBV7-2; 11 bases match TRBD2. V shed 4 bases, J shed 3 bases, and the junction held 8 bases outside the gene matches. The CDR3 extends over 17 amino acids. Germline-derived CDR1 and CDR2 are SGHTA and FQGNSA. CDR3 bases: TGTGCCAGCAGCTCGGGAGGACTAGCGGGCAGCTACAATGAGCAGTTCTTC. It yields the protein CASSSGGLAGSYNEQFF.

This chain uses TRBV29-1 with TRBJ1-1; 9 bases agree with TRBD1. CDR1 is SQVTM, CDR2 ANQGSEA, per germline. Germline trimming cut 6 bases from V and 5 bases from J; bases unmatched to any gene: 7. This CDR3 has 13 amino acids. The CDR3 protein is CSVKDRGETEAFF. As DNA, the CDR3 is TGCAGCGTCAAGGACAGGGGAGAAACTGAAGCTTTCTTT.

The chain employs TRBV27 and TRBJ1-1; 7 positions agree with TRBD1. This CDR3 region has 15 residues. Germline CDR1 MNHEY, CDR2 SMNVEV (reference sequence). Trimming cost V 7 bases and J 3 bases; bases outside gene matches: 11. In DNA, the CDR3 is TGTGCCAGCACCTCTCTCCGTACAGGGGACACTGAAGCTTTCTTT. Translation: CASTSLRTGDTEAFF.

The chain employs TRBV5-5 and TRBJ1-2, with 10 bases identical to TRBD1. The ends lost 6 bases at V and 0 bases at J; junction bases unmatched: 5. The CDR3 is 15 residues long. CDR1 and CDR2 from the germline V gene are SGHKS and YYEKEE (reference sequence). Here the CDR3 DNA reads TGTGCCAGCACCCGAGGGACAGGGGCTAACTATGGCTACACCTTC. Its translation: CASTRGTGANYGYTF. Looking up the rest from reference TRBV5-5 and TRBJ1-2 gives the full variable domain: DAGVTQSPTHLIKTRGQQVTLRCSPISGHKSVSWYQQVLGQGPQFIFQYYEKEERGRGNFPDRFSARQFPNYSSELNVNALLLGDSALYLCASTRGTGANYGYTFGSGTRLTVV.

The gene calls are TRBV28 and TRBJ2-5; possible D gene TRBD1, 6 bases. V was shortened by 3 bases and J by 2 bases, with 16 bases between the two germline ends. Germline-derived CDR1 and CDR2 are MDHEN and SYDVKM. The CDR3 spans 16 residues. The CDR3 spells CASSFRPSQGQETQYF. The CDR3, as DNA: TGTGCCAGCAGTTTCCGGCCGTCGCAGGGGCAAGAGACCCAGTACTTC.

The chain links TRBV19 to TRBJ2-3; D is possibly TRBD2 (6 bases). V was trimmed by 3 bases and J by 0 bases, leaving 10 bases between them. The CDR3 has 15 residues. Germline V gives CDR1 LNHDA, CDR2 SQIVND (reference sequence). Here the CDR3 reads CASSMLAGSTDTQYF. The CDR3, as DNA: TGTGCCAGTAGTATGCTGGCGGGGAGCACAGATACGCAGTATTTT.

The chain couples TRBV27 to TRBJ2-1, with TRBD2 identical over 11 bases. Losses at the gene ends were 2 bases for V and 10 bases for J; bases not matched to a gene: 10. In germline, CDR1 is MNHEY, CDR2 SMNVEV (reference sequence). This CDR3 is 16 amino acids long. The chain's CDR3 is CASSLAASGGSGEQFF. CDR3 nucleotides: TGTGCCAGCAGTTTAGCGGCTAGCGGGGGGAGCGGCGAGCAGTTCTTC.

The J gene is TRBJ2-7, the V gene TRBV19; possibly TRBD1 for D (6 bases). The germline V gene has CDR1 LNHDA and CDR2 SQIVND (reference sequence). V lost 7 bases to trimming and J lost 2 bases, with 12 bases between them. The length of the CDR3 is 13 residues. The chain's CDR3 is CASKGTLAYEQYF. CDR3 nucleotide sequence: TGTGCCAGTAAAGGGACACTCGCCTACGAGCAGTACTTC. The full variable domain, its missing parts supplied by reference TRBV19 and TRBJ2-7, is DGGITQSPKYLFRKEGQNVTLSCEQNLNHDAMYWYRQDPGQGLRLIYYSQIVNDFQKGDIAEGYSVSREKKESFPLTVTSAQKNPTAFYLCASKGTLAYEQYFGPGTRLTVT.